The present TCR delta chain was sequenced within a study of TRDV2 sequences in healthy donors (dated by TCRdb to 2020 to 2021). At the level of the whole study: About 20 single-cell-derived gamma9delta2 T cell clones spanning the full range of antitumor activity were TCR-sequenced and traced within the bulk repertoire. Overall results and qualifications from the work: The TCRdelta clonotypes of several highly reactive clones appeared rare, since those clonotypes could not be detected in the bulk sequencing data from the donors of those clones. The observed TCRdelta repertoires were found to be highly focused, yet no correlation was observed between clonotype frequency and the antitumor functional potential of the respective clone.

To follow how often functionally characterized gamma9delta2 T cell clones showed up, the researchers ran bulk sequencing on complete TCR delta chain (Vdelta2) repertoires. Peripheral blood of anonymous healthy donors was obtained by purchase from the Dutch blood bank. All of the gamma9delta2 T cells analyzed in the study came from the peripheral blood of healthy donors. Per the germline V gene, GEAIGNYY is the CDR1 and EKD is the CDR2. Inclusive of the bounding cysteine and phenylalanine, the CDR3 is 15 residues long. Only the CDR3 DNA stays, 45 bases, in frame from base 1. The library was prepared using PCR. This sample was sequenced with an Illumina MiSeq. Under the source paper's analysis protocol: When TRDV repertoire clonotype frequencies were reported, any clonotype that had only a single read was left out. For TCRdb, the public reads were processed anew by CATT, and duplicate DNA sequences were folded into one row. These V and J calls originate from TCRdb's pipeline instead of the authors' own analysis. This sample lists some 1,600 delta-chain clones; approximately 16% were detected once. The top ten clonotypes cover almost 65% of the sample.

For this clone: Its target antigen remains unknown. TCRdb pairs this DNA with a much larger clone's protein that differs at residue 3, likely a read error; the protein shown was translated from the DNA.

The chain uses TRDV2 and TRDJ1; 10 of the junction bases match TRDD3. The sequencing sample was made of Vd2+ gamma-delta T cells from blood. The sample's cell subset or site label, in plain terms: TCR Vdelta2-expressing (gamma9delta2) T cells. The sequence was obtained from a human donor in good health. The CDR3 region reads CARDSLGDLTDKLIF. The DNA sequence is given as TGTGCCCGTGACTCACTGGGGGATCTCACCGATAAACTCATCTTT.